These 10 T cell receptor beta chains were sequenced from one sample in a study of blood T cells in healthy people across ages. A second roughly 6 to 12 cycle PCR used barcoded and J-beta primers. MiXCR, applied by TCRdb to the 5' RACE reads, yields one record per CDR3 protein. Here the sample spans approximately 800,000 distinct CDR3 sequences, 55% to 75% being singletons. The sequenced sample was blood. Receptors were obtained from a man in his thirties or forties in good health.

V and J are TRBV7-2 and TRBJ2-2, with 8 nucleotides matching TRBD2. This CDR3 has 17 residues. CDR1 SGHTA and CDR2 FQGNSA come from the germline V gene. V trimming: 2 bases; J trimming: 0 bases; junction bases outside the gene matches: 5. The CDR3 coding sequence is TGTGCCAGCAGCTTAAGTGGAGCGGGAGCGAACACCGGGGAGCTGTTTTTT. Amino acids: CASSLSGAGANTGELFF. The full variable domain, its missing parts supplied by reference TRBV7-2 and TRBJ2-2, is GAGVSQSPSNKVTEKGKDVELRCDPISGHTALYWYRQSLGQGLEFLIYFQGNSAPDKSGLPSDRFSAERTGGSVSTLTIQRTQQEDSAVYLCASSLSGAGANTGELFFGEGSRLTVL.

The CDR3 loop is CATFAPGLRSTEAFF. Written as DNA, the CDR3 is TGTGCCACCTTCGCGCCAGGTCTCCGGAGCACTGAAGCTTTCTTT. The rearrangement joins TRBV6-1 to TRBJ1-1; D remains unclear. The CDR3 has 15 residues. Germline values: CDR1 MNHNS, CDR2 SASEGT. With 10 bases removed from V and 4 bases from J, the gap between germline ends came to 22 bases.

The rearrangement links TRBV20-1 to TRBJ2-3; the match to TRBD2 covers 7 bases. This CDR3 region has 14 residues. V trimming: 6 bases; J trimming: 2 bases; junction bases outside the gene matches: 8. In germline, CDR1 is DFQATT, CDR2 SNEGSKA (reference sequence). The CDR3 reads CSASLADNTDTQYF. CDR3 DNA: TGCAGTGCCTCCCTAGCGGACAACACAGATACGCAGTATTTT.

The V gene is TRBV20-1, the J gene TRBJ1-1, with TRBD1 as a possible D gene (6 bases). Germline CDR1 reads DFQATT; CDR2 reads SNEGSKA (reference sequence). The V end was cut by 6 bases, the J end by 1 base, with 15 bases between. This CDR3 contains 14 residues. The CDR3 reads CSASRGSQNTEAFF. DNA of the CDR3: TGCAGTGCCTCCAGGGGCAGCCAGAACACTGAAGCTTTCTTT.

The chain combines TRBV5-5 with TRBJ2-1, with D perhaps TRBD2 (6 bases). V was clipped by 3 bases and J by 0 bases, with 16 bases between them. Germline CDR1 reads SGHKS; CDR2 reads YYEKEE (reference sequence). CDR3 length: 17 amino acids. The CDR3 DNA sequence: TGTGCCAGCAGCTCCCCCGGGAGCATGAGCTCCTACAATGAGCAGTTCTTC. Translating gives CASSSPGSMSSYNEQFF.

The chain uses TRBV20-1 and TRBJ2-1; D might be TRBD2 (6 bases). V lost 4 bases and J lost 4, with 20 bases in between. The CDR3 has 16 residues. In germline, CDR1 is DFQATT, CDR2 SNEGSKA (reference sequence). The CDR3 loop is CSANLGVRRGYNEQFF. The CDR3 DNA reads TGCAGTGCTAATTTAGGAGTTCGACGGGGGTACAATGAGCAGTTCTTC.

The chain joins TRBV20-1 to TRBJ2-7; D call uncertain. Trimming took off 7 bases at V and 4 bases at J, with 11 bases between the two ends. Germline assignment: CDR1 DFQATT and CDR2 SNEGSKA (reference sequence). The CDR3 has 11 residues. The CDR3 protein is CSGDSSYEQYF. The CDR3, as DNA: TGCAGTGGGGATAGCAGTTACGAGCAGTACTTC.

V gene TRBV6-2 or TRBV6-3 combines with J gene TRBJ2-1; 9 bases line up with TRBD2. After removal of 0 bases from V and 0 bases from J, the junction contained 6 bases not matched to a gene. This CDR3 is 18 amino acids long. Germline loops: CDR1 MNHEY, CDR2 SVGEGT. The CDR3 sequence is CASSYSMTSGSSYNEQFF. For the CDR3, the DNA is TGTGCCAGCAGTTACTCGATGACTAGCGGAAGCTCCTACAATGAGCAGTTCTTC.

On this clonotype itself: A junction end diverges from the germline sequence, so it may reflect a read error. The chain couples TRBV6-5 to TRBJ1-2; possibly TRBD1 for D (6 bases). Looked up from germline, CDR1 is MNHEY and CDR2 is SVGAGI. This CDR3 contains 14 residues. The CDR3 is CASSDSTGRAAYTF. Here the CDR3 DNA reads TGTGCCAGCAGTGACTCGACAGGCCGGGCCGCCTACACCTTC.

The chain links TRBV20-1 to TRBJ2-5, with D perhaps matching TRBD1 (5 bases). The CDR3 runs 15 residues. Germline lookup yields CDR1 DFQATT and CDR2 SNEGSKA (reference sequence). The V end was cut by 6 bases, the J end by 11 bases, with 28 bases between. The CDR3 DNA is TGCAGTGCGCCGGGCCTGGACATCGGACGAGGTGCGCAGTACTTC. The encoded protein is CSAPGLDIGRGAQYF.